The entry below gives a single TCR beta chain sequence along with its context. Its matching antigen is unknown. Trimming shortened V by 6 bases and J by 9 bases, and 18 bases separated the two germline ends. The CDR3 spans 15 residues. The germline V gene has CDR1 MDHEN and CDR2 SYDVKM. Using immunoSEQ multiplex PCR, the repertoire was profiled, and TCRdb retains in-frame clones only, with some absent. The table shows 55,000 to 70,000 clones, with roughly 84% occurring only once. This entry comes from a study of OX40 agonist ivuxolimab in advanced cancers. Study-level information: Given to patients was ivuxolimab, an agonistic anti-OX40 (CD134) antibody.

Study-level findings and limits: Averaging showed that CD8+ T cells had more expanded clones than CD4+ did.

V gene TRBV28 combines with J gene TRBJ1-6; D may be TRBD1 (5 bases). The TCR comes from an adult with an advanced solid tumor such as melanoma, head and neck, liver or kidney cancer. This sample comprised CD4+ or CD8+ T cells sorted from blood, obtained in a trial of the OX40 agonist ivuxolimab. CDR3 sequence reads: CASRGQVGGTSPLHF. The CDR3 DNA reads TGTGCCAGCAGGGGGCAGGTCGGTGGTACTTCACCCCTCCACTTT.